The clone carrying this T cell receptor beta chain was seen a handful of times. Its target is unknown. Given the absence of the conserved phenylalanine or tryptophan at the CDR3 end, a read error is likely. TCRdb fed the 5' RACE reads into MiXCR, producing one record per CDR3 protein. This sample has some 300,000 distinct CDR3 sequences, with under 25% found just once. This entry is derived from a study of CD8 T cells in ankylosing spondylitis. The V and J ends lost 6 bases and 6 bases respectively, with 15 bases between them. CDR1 and CDR2 (germline): DFQATT, SNEGSKA (reference sequence). The CDR3 contains 13 residues. The study, taken as a whole, reports: Blood from ankylosing spondylitis patients appeared to carry a characteristic roughly 8-variant TCR beta motif. Disease-linked clones bore a CD8+ phenotype and were relatively rare in peripheral blood. Disease-linked clones reportedly showed significant enrichment in matched ankylosing spondylitis synovial fluid.

The sample comprised blood, either unsorted or a sorted T cell fraction (not recorded which). V usage is TRBV20-1 and J usage is TRBJ2-1; maybe TRBD2 (6 bases). The clonotype comes from a female donor with ankylosing spondylitis or in good health (not recorded which). The CDR3 nucleotides are TGCAGTGCCCCAAGGGACTCTCGCAATGAGCAGTTCCTC. Translated: CSAPRDSRNEQFL.